The 10 T cell receptor beta chains below were found in one sample sequenced in a study of vaccination and CD4 T cells after COVID-19. Sequencing of cultured CD4+ T cell DNA used the Oncomine TCR Beta short-read assay. TCRdb independently ran MiXCR on the PCR reads; one entry per CDR3 protein. The sample lists a few thousand distinct CDR3 sequences, less than 45% occurring once. The treatment was: roughly 10-day PBMC culture with coronavirus spike peptide pools or control peptides (ViraFEST assay). These TCRs' antigens remain unknown. The sample in question was CD4+ T cells from blood, cultured in vitro, obtained after SARS-CoV-2 vaccination. These receptors all stem from a human donor who had recovered from COVID-19.

The V gene is TRBV28, the J gene TRBJ2-1, with 8 bases lining up with TRBD1. CDR3 size: 16 residues. With 5 bases clipped from V and 8 bases from J, the junction kept 14 bases outside the gene matches. Germline values: CDR1 MDHEN, CDR2 SYDVKM. The CDR3 reads CASSPPRTGLGDEQFF. CDR3 nucleotides: TGTGCCAGCAGTCCTCCCAGGACAGGGCTTGGCGATGAGCAGTTCTTC.

This clonotype has just a few counts. The chain uses TRBV2 and TRBJ2-3, with D unclear. Trimming left V 7 bases short and J 7 bases short, with 9 bases between. Germline assignment: CDR1 SNHLY and CDR2 FYNNEI. The CDR3 sequence is 11 residues long. The chain's CDR3 is CASNQQNTQYF. CDR3 DNA sequence: TGTGCCAGCAACCAGCAGAATACGCAGTATTTT.

The chain couples TRBV24-1 to TRBJ2-1; no reliable D call. With 5 bases removed from V and 4 bases from J, the gap between germline ends came to 17 bases. CDR1 and CDR2 (germline): KGHDR, SFDVKD. This CDR3 is built from 16 residues. The CDR3 is CATSVSRAEVYNEQFF. Here the CDR3 DNA reads TGTGCCACCAGTGTCTCTAGGGCCGAAGTTTACAATGAGCAGTTCTTC.

The chain links TRBV7-2 to TRBJ2-7; tentative D call: TRBD2 (7 bases). The CDR3 has 13 amino acids. V was shortened by 6 bases and J by 1 base, with 10 bases between the two germline ends. Germline V gene sequence: CDR1 SGHTA, CDR2 FQGNSA. The CDR3 bases are TGTGCCAGCAGAGGGGGGGCTTCCTACGAGCAGTACTTC. It translates to CASRGGASYEQYF. Together with reference TRBV7-2 and TRBJ2-7, the CDR3 gives the full variable domain: GAGVSQSPSNKVTEKGKDVELRCDPISGHTALYWYRQSLGQGLEFLIYFQGNSAPDKSGLPSDRFSAERTGGSVSTLTIQRTQQEDSAVYLCASRGGASYEQYFGPGTRLTVT.

By proportion, this clonotype is medium-sized. J is TRBJ2-3 and V is TRBV20-1; D ambiguous. V gave up 3 bases and J gave up 6 bases, with 7 bases separating them. Germline CDR1 DFQATT, CDR2 SNEGSKA (reference sequence). The CDR3 has 11 amino acids. The CDR3 region has the DNA TGCAGTGCTAGGTTTGGGGATACGCAGTATTTT. As protein: CSARFGDTQYF.

This clonotype was counted between two and nine times. The CDR3 reads CASRRALTNYGYTF. DNA for the CDR3: TGTGCCAGCAGAAGGGCCCTAACTAACTATGGCTACACCTTC. V is TRBV5-5 and J is TRBJ1-2; D gene uncertain. Looked up from germline, CDR1 is SGHKS and CDR2 is YYEKEE (reference sequence). The V and J ends lost 5 bases and 0 bases respectively, with 11 bases between them. The CDR3 runs 14 residues.

The CDR3 DNA reads TGTGCCAGCAGTGAGGCATTCCCCGGGACAGGGGAGCACAATGAGCAGTTCTTC. It encodes CASSEAFPGTGEHNEQFF. This sequence joins TRBV25-1 and TRBJ2-1; TRBD1 matches 10 bases. The CDR3 totals 18 residues. Germline V gives CDR1 MGHDK, CDR2 SYGVNS. The trim removed 3 bases at V and 5 bases at J, leaving 13 bases unmatched. The entire variable domain, with the rest obtained from reference TRBV25-1 and TRBJ2-1, is as follows: EADIYQTPRYLVIGTGKKITLECSQTMGHDKMYWYQQDPGMELHLIHYSYGVNSTEKGDLSSESTVSRIRTEHFPLTLESARPSHTSQYLCASSEAFPGTGEHNEQFFGPGTRLTVL.

This clonotype appeared a few times. This sequence joins TRBV19 and TRBJ2-7, with TRBD1 identical over 11 bases. CDR1 is LNHDA, CDR2 SQIVND, per germline (reference sequence). After removal of 8 bases from V and 4 bases from J, the junction contained 1 base not matched to a gene. The CDR3 consists of 12 residues. DNA for the CDR3: TGTGCCAGTGGGACAGGGGGTTACGAGCAGTACTTC. It yields the protein CASGTGGYEQYF. Looking up the rest from reference TRBV19 and TRBJ2-7 gives the full variable domain: DGGITQSPKYLFRKEGQNVTLSCEQNLNHDAMYWYRQDPGQGLRLIYYSQIVNDFQKGDIAEGYSVSREKKESFPLTVTSAQKNPTAFYLCASGTGGYEQYFGPGTRLTVT.

The chain employs TRBV30 and TRBJ1-1; D unclear. V was cut by 3 bases and J by 4 bases, with 12 bases left in between. Germline loops: CDR1 GTSNPN, CDR2 SVGIG (reference sequence). The CDR3 has 13 amino acids. CDR3 coding DNA: TGTGCCTGGAGGGTGGCCGCCGGCACTGAAGCTTTCTTT. Translating it yields CAWRVAAGTEAFF.

This clonotype was detected a few times. This chain joins TRBV19 and TRBJ2-5, with a tentative D call TRBD2 (6 bases). Trimming pared 6 bases from V and 1 base from J, leaving 9 bases between. The CDR3 totals 13 residues. Germline V lookup: CDR1 LNHDA, CDR2 SQIVND (reference sequence). CDR3 DNA: TGTGCCAGTAGGGAAGCGGGCCAAGAGACCCAGTACTTC. Translated: CASREAGQETQYF.